What follows are 2 T cell receptor beta chains derived from one specimen sequenced in a study of shared clonotypes between healthy human individuals. Sequencing was performed with immunoSEQ multiplex PCR; in TCRdb, only in-frame clones are kept and a portion is missing. The sample records hundreds of thousands of clones, 96% being singletons. Sequencing was done on a sample of naive CD4+ T cells sorted from blood. Stated subset: CD45RA+ positively selected. All receptors derive from a woman aged 25 to 39 in good health.

The V call is TRBV7-3, the J call TRBJ2-7; D perhaps matches TRBD2 (6 bases). The V gene lost 9 bases and the J gene lost 1 base, with 10 bases spanning the gap. The CDR3 runs 12 residues. Germline V lookup: CDR1 SGHTA, CDR2 FQGTGA. CDR3 sequence reads: CASVAGSYEQYF. CDR3 bases: TGTGCCAGTGTGGCGGGATCCTACGAGCAGTACTTC.

The gene calls are TRBV11-3 and TRBJ2-1; possibly TRBD2 for D (6 bases). V dropped 0 bases and J dropped 0 bases, with 6 bases sitting between them. CDR3 size: 15 residues. From germline, CDR1 is SGHNT and CDR2 YENEEA. Written as DNA, the CDR3 is TGTGCCAGCAGCTTAGACGGGAGCTCCTACAATGAGCAGTTCTTC. Translated, it gives CASSLDGSSYNEQFF.